One and the same sample provided the 25 T cell receptor beta chains below, sequenced in a study of blood T cell repertoires in COVID-19. Generated by immunoSEQ multiplex PCR, the TCRdb table keeps only in-frame clones and is missing some. The repertoire holds under 150,000 clones, with roughly 83% as singletons. The sequenced sample consisted of peripheral blood. All receptors come from a woman of 80 years or more with acute or convalescent COVID-19.

The chain uses TRBV6-5 and TRBJ1-2, with TRBD1 matching over 9 bases. The V gene end was trimmed by 2 bases and the J gene end by 3 bases; junction bases not matched to a gene: 4. This CDR3 comprises 15 residues. Germline V gives CDR1 MNHEY, CDR2 SVGAGI. CDR3 in amino acids: CASSYVGDRDYGYTF. In DNA, the CDR3 is TGTGCCAGCAGTTACGTGGGGGACAGGGACTATGGCTACACCTTC.

V is TRBV6-6 and J is TRBJ1-4; D unclear. The CDR3 contains 14 residues. Germline CDR1 reads MNHNY; CDR2 reads SVGAGI (reference sequence). Trimming took off 6 bases at V and 3 bases at J, with 11 bases between the two ends. For the CDR3, the DNA is TGTGCCAGCAGCCTCGGGGATTCTAATGAAAAACTGTTTTTT. As protein: CASSLGDSNEKLFF.

This clone has only a few counts. The gene calls are TRBV18 and TRBJ1-2, with no clear D. This CDR3 contains 13 residues. Germline V gene sequence: CDR1 KGHSH, CDR2 LQKENI. V shed 2 bases and J shed 5 bases, with 9 bases lying between them. The CDR3 loop reads CASSPAYNYGYTF. In nucleotides, the CDR3 is TGTGCCAGCTCACCAGCGTATAATTATGGCTACACCTTC.

The genes are TRBV7-9 and TRBJ1-1; 8 bases match TRBD1. Germline trimming cut 5 bases from V and 1 base from J; bases unmatched to any gene: 12. The germline CDR1 and CDR2 sequences are SEHNR and FQNEAQ (reference sequence). CDR3 length: 17 amino acids. This CDR3 is CASSIYRGGTGNTEAFF. CDR3 bases: TGTGCCAGCAGCATCTATAGGGGAGGGACAGGGAACACTGAAGCTTTCTTT.

The CDR3, as DNA: TGTGCCAGCATAATTATAGGGGGTGTTAACAATGAGCAGTTCTTC. It specifies CASIIIGGVNNEQFF. The rearrangement uses TRBV6-4 and TRBJ2-1, with D tentatively TRBD1 (6 bases). The V and J ends lost 7 bases and 5 bases respectively, with 18 bases between them. The CDR3 is 15 residues long. CDR1 and CDR2 from the germline V gene are MRHNA and SNTAGT.

V gene TRBV9 combines with J gene TRBJ2-3; 8 nucleotides match TRBD2. V lost 2 bases, J lost 6 bases, and 8 bases stayed unmatched. Germline V gene sequence: CDR1 SGDLS, CDR2 YYNGEE. The CDR3 runs 15 residues. This CDR3 is CASSVGTSGFDTQYF. In nucleotides, the CDR3 is TGTGCCAGCAGCGTTGGGACTAGTGGGTTTGATACGCAGTATTTT.

In this sample, this clone turned up a few times. The chain is built from TRBV9 and TRBJ1-3, with 7 bases that match TRBD1. CDR1 and CDR2 from the germline V gene are SGDLS and YYNGEE. V gave up 2 bases and J gave up 4 bases; unmatched junction bases: 6. The CDR3 has 15 amino acids. The CDR3 is CASSVRQGRGNTIYF. The CDR3 nucleotides read TGTGCCAGCAGCGTCCGACAGGGCAGGGGAAACACCATATATTTT.

The genes are TRBV5-4 and TRBJ1-1; D unclear. The germline CDR1 and CDR2 sequences are SGHNT and YYREEE (reference sequence). The CDR3 has 14 residues. Trimming removed 0 bases from V and 4 bases from J, with 10 bases in between. CDR3 loop: CASSLGGESTEAFF. The CDR3 DNA sequence: TGTGCCAGCAGCTTGGGTGGGGAGAGCACTGAAGCTTTCTTT.

This clone was counted a single time. The chain carries TRBV2 and TRBJ1-1, with D maybe TRBD1 (6 bases). This CDR3 is 15 amino acids long. Germline loops: CDR1 SNHLY, CDR2 FYNNEI. V lost 0 bases, J lost 3 bases, and 11 bases lay in between. CDR3 sequence reads: CASSEARGQDTEAFF. The CDR3 DNA follows: TGTGCCAGCAGTGAAGCACGGGGACAAGACACTGAAGCTTTCTTT.

This chain uses TRBV5-1 with TRBJ2-3, with 12 bases identical to TRBD2. The V gene's germline CDR1 is SGHRS and CDR2 YFSETQ. Trimming cost V 0 bases and J 2 bases; bases outside gene matches: 4. This CDR3 has 17 amino acids. This CDR3 reads CASSLGWTSGTTDTQYF. Here the CDR3 DNA reads TGCGCCAGCAGCTTGGGTTGGACTAGCGGGACCACAGATACGCAGTATTTT.

The chain employs TRBV4-3 and TRBJ1-3, with 8 bases that match TRBD1. The CDR3 contains 17 residues. The V and J ends lost 0 bases and 3 bases, in that order; junction bases with no gene match: 7. The V gene's germline CDR1 is LGHNA and CDR2 YSLEER. The CDR3 DNA reads as TGCGCCAGCAGCCAAGACCGGACAGGGTGGAGTGGAAACACCATATATTTT. Translation: CASSQDRTGWSGNTIYF.

In DNA, the CDR3 is TGTGCCAGCAGCTTAGTAGCGGGTGCCCCCCATGAGCAGTTCTTC. Its translation is CASSLVAGAPHEQFF. The chain uses TRBV7-2 and TRBJ2-1; 7 bases align to TRBD2. The CDR3 is made up of 15 amino acids. V trimming: 1 base; J trimming: 8 bases; junction bases outside the gene matches: 8. Germline V gene lookup returns CDR1 SGHTA and CDR2 FQGNSA.

This sequence joins TRBV11-2 and TRBJ2-2; 9 nucleotides line up with TRBD2. The CDR3 totals 14 residues. Trimming took 5 bases from V and 4 from J; bases not matched to a gene: 2. Germline V gene data show CDR1 as SGHAT and CDR2 as FQNNGV. The CDR3 coding sequence is TGTGCCAGCAGCGGACTAGCGCTCACCGGGGAGCTGTTTTTT. It translates to CASSGLALTGELFF.

The chain employs TRBV19 and TRBJ2-2; 10 bases line up with TRBD2. This CDR3 has 16 amino acids. Germline V gives CDR1 LNHDA, CDR2 SQIVND (reference sequence). J was trimmed by 7 bases and V by 5 bases; bases with no gene match: 10. The CDR3 DNA follows: TGTGCCAGTAGTCCTAGGCGGATAGCGGGGGGCGGGGAGCTGTTTTTT. This sequence encodes CASSPRRIAGGGELFF.

The chain combines TRBV5-1 with TRBJ2-2; tentatively, D is TRBD2 (7 bases). The CDR3 has 16 amino acids. Trimming pared 4 bases from V and 7 bases from J, leaving 20 bases between. CDR1 SGHRS and CDR2 YFSETQ come from the germline V gene. The CDR3 region is CASSAAPGGAGGELFF. CDR3 nucleotides: TGCGCCAGCAGCGCCGCACCGGGGGGCGCCGGCGGGGAGCTGTTTTTT.

The chain carries TRBV2 and TRBJ2-5; 8 positions match TRBD2. Germline CDR1 reads SNHLY; CDR2 reads FYNNEI. The CDR3 runs to 14 residues. V shed 1 base, J shed 7 bases, and the junction held 5 bases outside the gene matches. CDR3 sequence reads: CASSEGVAGGTQYF. The CDR3 nucleotides read TGTGCCAGCAGTGAAGGGGTGGCGGGGGGGACCCAGTACTTC.

The chain combines TRBV29-1 with TRBJ2-3; no reliable D call. Germline values: CDR1 SQVTM, CDR2 ANQGSEA. CDR3 length: 13 amino acids. Deletions cut 8 bases from V and 5 bases from J, with 17 bases between. CDR3 bases: TGCAGCTCATGCGGAAGTGGGTTAGATACGCAGTATTTT. Translating it yields CSSCGSGLDTQYF.

The chain joins TRBV4-3 to TRBJ2-1; 9 bases are shared with TRBD1. Germline trimming cut 2 bases from V and 9 bases from J; bases unmatched to any gene: 5. Germline V gene data show CDR1 as LGHNA and CDR2 as YSLEER. The CDR3 spans 14 residues. The CDR3, as DNA: TGCGCCAGCAGCCAAACGACAGGGGGACTTGAGCAGTTCTTC. Translation: CASSQTTGGLEQFF.

V and J are TRBV5-1 and TRBJ2-3; 9 bases align to TRBD2. Trimming took 2 bases from V and 1 from J; bases not matched to a gene: 2. CDR1 SGHRS and CDR2 YFSETQ come from the germline V gene. The length of the CDR3 is 15 residues. CDR3 nucleotide sequence: TGCGCCAGCAGCTTAATAGCGGGGGGCACAGATACGCAGTATTTT. Protein product: CASSLIAGGTDTQYF.

The CDR3 DNA sequence: TGTGCCAGCAGCCCCTTTACAGGGAGCGCCTACAATGAGCAGTTCTTC. This translates into CASSPFTGSAYNEQFF. J is TRBJ2-1 and V is TRBV13; the D gene is possibly TRBD1 (6 bases). The V and J ends lost 5 bases and 2 bases respectively, with 16 bases between them. Germline values: CDR1 PRHDT, CDR2 FYEKMQ (reference sequence). This CDR3 spans 16 amino acids.

CDR3 protein: CASSLGQGVAPLHF. CDR3 bases: TGTGCCAGCAGCTTAGGACAGGGGGTTGCTCCCCTCCACTTT. The chain joins TRBV7-8 to TRBJ1-6, with TRBD1 identical over 9 bases. V was clipped by 1 base and J by 13 bases; unmatched bases: 5. Germline CDR1 and CDR2: SGHVS and FQNEAQ. This CDR3 spans 14 amino acids.

The rearrangement joins TRBV14 to TRBJ1-6, with D maybe TRBD1 (6 bases). CDR3 size: 15 residues. With 0 bases removed from V and 7 bases from J, the gap between germline ends came to 10 bases. CDR1 SGHDN and CDR2 FVKESK come from the germline V gene. Written as DNA, the CDR3 is TGTGCCAGCAGCCAAGACAGGGGTTGGAATTCACCCCTCCACTTT. Amino acids: CASSQDRGWNSPLHF.

This sequence joins TRBV28 and TRBJ2-3, with 8 positions matching TRBD2. Trimming removed 5 bases from V and 2 bases from J; junction bases left unmatched: 12. CDR1 MDHEN and CDR2 SYDVKM come from the germline V gene. This CDR3 is 17 amino acids long. This CDR3 is CASSRSGGGFYTDTQYF. In DNA form, the CDR3 reads TGTGCCAGCAGTCGATCCGGGGGGGGATTCTACACAGATACGCAGTATTTT.

This clone came up a few times. This chain joins TRBV4-3 and TRBJ2-7, with a weak D call TRBD1 (6 bases). The CDR3 consists of 15 residues. The V end lost 0 bases, the J end lost 3 bases, and 12 bases lay between the germline ends. CDR1 LGHNA and CDR2 YSLEER come from the germline V gene. CDR3 DNA: TGCGCCAGCAGCCAAGAGTACAGGGTCTTCTACGAGCAGTACTTC. This encodes CASSQEYRVFYEQYF.

V gene TRBV9 combines with J gene TRBJ2-5; no firm D call. Germline V gives CDR1 SGDLS, CDR2 YYNGEE. The CDR3 sequence is 17 residues long. The V gene lost 0 bases and the J gene lost 5 bases, with 20 bases spanning the gap. CDR3 in amino acids: CASSVGRSSALVETQYF. Written as DNA, the CDR3 is TGTGCCAGCAGCGTAGGGCGATCCAGCGCTCTTGTGGAGACCCAGTACTTC.